This TCR beta chain was recorded in a study of monozygotic twins with cystic fibrosis. Study-level findings and limits: Median Simpson clonality of 0.0095 suggested naive T cells predominated. J usage was most co-twin-similar in 8 of 16 pairs, V in 13.

To note about this clone: What it recognizes is unknown.

The germline gives CDR1 SEHNR, CDR2 FQNEAQ (reference sequence). The CDR3 contains 17 residues. Trimming left V 6 bases short and J 1 base short, with 21 bases between. Repertoires were generated with immunoSEQ multiplex PCR, while TCRdb's copy carries only in-frame clones and drops some. This table holds about 11,000 clones, approximately 85% found once. The receptor comes from a man aged 18 to 30 with cystic fibrosis. V and J are TRBV7-9 and TRBJ1-1; D possibly corresponds to TRBD1 (6 bases). The sequencing sample was made of blood. CDR3 coding DNA: TGTGCCAGCAGTTACGGAGTCATAGAGGGGGAGAACACTGAAGCTTTCTTT. Amino acid sequence: CASSYGVIEGENTEAFF.